This T cell receptor (beta chain) was profiled in a study of T cell responses to AZD1222 COVID-19 vaccine. Clones were sequenced by immunoSEQ multiplex PCR, and TCRdb holds only the in-frame ones, with some missing. Of approximately 160,000 clones in the sample, 91% were seen once. Per germline, CDR1 MDHEN and CDR2 SYDVKM. V was pared by 1 base and J by 0 bases, with 3 bases between. There are 13 residues in the CDR3. The TCR was taken from an adult in good health. This specimen was peripheral blood, taken on day 0 of AZD1222 vaccination. The chain employs TRBV28 and TRBJ1-2; no clear D. CDR3 sequence reads: CASSLSSNYGYTF. The CDR3, as DNA: TGTGCCAGCAGTTTATCATCTAACTATGGCTACACCTTC.